Described below is a single T cell receptor (beta chain) sequence and its context. The antigen remains unidentified. The PCR contained 60 Vbeta and 13 Jbeta primers. TCRdb's copy holds only in-frame clones and misses some; the assay was immunoSEQ multiplex PCR. This sample has 14,000 or so clones, with over 55% found just once. Per germline, CDR1 SQVTM and CDR2 ANQGSEA. V lost 4 bases and J 5 bases, leaving 6 bases between the germline ends. The CDR3 runs to 11 residues. The data stem from a study of cytomegalovirus exposure and HLA in healthy donors. Overall study findings and caveats: Later on, an analysis found that several of the most significant clusters appeared to be linked to common viral pathogens, which included parvovirus B19.

J is TRBJ2-1 and V is TRBV29-1; no definite D call. The TCR originated in a woman between 50 and 59 years old in good health and CMV-seropositive. The source material was PBMCs. CDR3 in amino acids: CSVVPDNEQFF. The CDR3 DNA sequence: TGCAGCGTTGTCCCCGACAATGAGCAGTTCTTC.